The 19 T cell receptor beta chains in this list originate from one sample, sequenced in a study of radiation and T cells in renal cell carcinoma (dated by TCRdb to the early 2020s). The label giving this sample's time point can be read as: baseline pretreatment blood. What this sample's treatment or condition label stands for: 15 Gy SBRT to primary tumor, nephrectomy 4 weeks later. Libraries were prepared through the immunoSEQ multiplex PCR assay. In TCRdb, the immuneACCESS table is reduced to in-frame sequences with V and J assigned. These tables do not hold every clone; where another copy was compared, an unresolved V gene accounts for under half, and the others remain unexplained. Within this sample are about 95,000 clones, with about 86% of them counted one time only. The ten largest clones add up to 6% to 9% of the sample. Sequencing was performed on blood, taken from a patient whose treatment included radiotherapy and nephrectomy. The receptor set was obtained from a man aged 45-60 years with renal cell carcinoma.

This chain joins TRBV5-4 and TRBJ2-1; 7 bases map to TRBD2. The V and J ends lost 4 bases and 4 bases, in that order; junction bases with no gene match: 11. The germline CDR1 and CDR2 sequences are SGHNT and YYREEE (reference sequence). The CDR3 runs to 16 residues. CDR3 bases: TGTGCCAGCAGCGCCACCCTAGCGGACGCTTACAATGAGCAGTTCTTC. Amino acids: CASSATLADAYNEQFF.

The rearrangement links TRBV30 to TRBJ2-2; D is ambiguous. The germline gives CDR1 GTSNPN, CDR2 SVGIG (reference sequence). The germline V and J ends were trimmed by 0 bases and 3 bases, with 23 bases remaining between them. CDR3 length equals 19 residues. The CDR3 protein is CAWSVVAYRFESHTGELFF. The CDR3 bases are TGTGCCTGGAGTGTTGTCGCTTATCGTTTCGAGTCCCACACCGGGGAGCTGTTTTTT.

The gene calls are TRBV19 and TRBJ1-3; no firm D call. The CDR3 is 14 residues long. CDR1 is LNHDA, CDR2 SQIVND, per germline (reference sequence). The V end lost 5 bases, the J end lost 4 bases, and 12 bases lay between the germline ends. CDR3 bases: TGTGCCAGTAGTGTCGGGCTGCGGGGAAACACCATATATTTT. This sequence encodes CASSVGLRGNTIYF.

This chain uses TRBV4-3 with TRBJ2-6, with D unresolved. This CDR3 is 15 amino acids long. Germline CDR1 LGHNA, CDR2 YSLEER. V was clipped by 4 bases and J by 0 bases, with 7 bases between them. CDR3 nucleotides: TGCGCCAGCAGCCCTGGAAGCTCTGGGGCCAACGTCCTGACTTTC. Protein: CASSPGSSGANVLTF.

V gene TRBV27 combines with J gene TRBJ1-1, with TRBD1 matching 7 bases. The CDR3 spans 13 residues. CDR1 and CDR2 (germline): MNHEY, SMNVEV (reference sequence). Trimming took 3 bases from V and 7 from J; bases not matched to a gene: 5. As DNA, the CDR3 is TGTGCCAGCAGTTTGGTGCGGGACAGTGAAGCTTTCTTT. Its protein is CASSLVRDSEAFF.

This sequence joins TRBV15 and TRBJ2-7; D may match TRBD1 or TRBD2 (5 bases each). Looked up from germline, CDR1 is LNHNV and CDR2 is YYDKDF (reference sequence). This CDR3 comprises 13 residues. Trimming took off 2 bases at V and 4 bases at J, with 9 bases between the two ends. Here the CDR3 reads CATSRSGAYEQYF. DNA for the CDR3: TGTGCCACCAGCAGATCCGGGGCTTACGAGCAGTACTTC.

The V call is TRBV2, the J call TRBJ2-3, with TRBD2 matching over 9 bases. Germline lookup yields CDR1 SNHLY and CDR2 FYNNEI. With V trimmed by 4 bases and J by 8 bases, 13 bases remained unmatched. This CDR3 has 16 amino acids. CDR3 DNA sequence: TGTGCCAGCAGTGTTATGGCGGGAGGGAGCAAGGGTACGCAGTATTTT. Amino acids: CASSVMAGGSKGTQYF. Complete variable domain (other parts from reference TRBV2 and TRBJ2-3): EPEVTQTPSHQVTQMGQEVILRCVPISNHLYFYWYRQILGQKVEFLVSFYNNEISEKSEIFDDQFSVERPDGSNFTLKIRSTKLEDSAMYFCASSVMAGGSKGTQYFGPGTRLTVL.

The rearrangement uses TRBV4-1 and TRBJ1-4; no firm D call. From germline, CDR1 is MGHRA and CDR2 YSYEKL. This CDR3 is built from 15 residues. The V end lost 0 bases, the J end lost 3 bases, and 8 bases lay between the germline ends. For the CDR3, the DNA is TGCGCCAGCAGCCAAGATCGGGCCTCTAATGAAAAACTGTTTTTT. The encoded protein is CASSQDRASNEKLFF.

The chain employs TRBV5-1 and TRBJ2-1; TRBD2 agrees at 8 bases. CDR1 is SGHRS and CDR2 is YFSETQ in the germline V gene. V lost 0 bases, J lost 4 bases, and 6 bases stayed unmatched. This CDR3 comprises 16 residues. The CDR3 reads CASSLASAGVYNEQFF. The DNA for the CDR3 is TGCGCCAGCAGCTTGGCCTCAGCGGGAGTGTACAATGAGCAGTTCTTC.

This clone turned up a few times. The chain has TRBV4-1 and TRBJ1-2, with a tentative D call TRBD1 (5 bases). Trimming removed 4 bases from V and 3 bases from J, with 15 bases in between. CDR1 and CDR2 (germline): MGHRA, YSYEKL. CDR3 length: 15 amino acids. CDR3 loop: CASSRVDRADYGYTF. CDR3 DNA: TGCGCCAGCAGCCGAGTCGACAGAGCCGACTATGGCTACACCTTC.

The chain recombines TRBV5-3 with TRBJ2-7; D is unclear. TRBV5-3 is reported as an ORF; its role is uncertain. This CDR3 has 12 amino acids. The ends were cut back, 4 bases at V and 4 bases at J, with 9 bases in the middle. CDR3 region: CARSGGQYEQYF. The CDR3 DNA is TGTGCCAGAAGCGGCGGTCAATACGAGCAGTACTTC.

The V call is TRBV5-1, the J call TRBJ1-2; D is possibly TRBD1 (5 bases). V was clipped by 6 bases and J by 4 bases, with 10 bases between them. The CDR3 sequence is 12 residues long. Germline-derived CDR1 and CDR2 are SGHRS and YFSETQ. CDR3 nucleotide sequence: TGCGCCAGCACCCTGGGGGGCTATGGCTACACCTTC. Translated: CASTLGGYGYTF.

The V gene is TRBV15, the J gene TRBJ2-2, with D perhaps TRBD1 or TRBD2 (5 bases each). Deletions cut 0 bases from V and 4 bases from J, with 12 bases between. CDR1 and CDR2 (germline): LNHNV, YYDKDF (reference sequence). The CDR3 runs 16 residues. The DNA for the CDR3 is TGTGCCACCAGCAGAGACCGGGGCCTGGGCACCGGGGAGCTGTTTTTT. Its translation is CATSRDRGLGTGELFF.

The chain carries TRBV30 and TRBJ1-2, with 8 nucleotides matching TRBD1. Germline CDR1 reads GTSNPN; CDR2 reads SVGIG (reference sequence). The junction had 5 bases not matched to a gene; V was cut back by 4 bases and J by 7 bases. CDR3 length: 12 amino acids. The CDR3 DNA reads as TGTGCCTGGACTCAGGGGGCGGGTGGCTACACCTTC. It translates to CAWTQGAGGYTF.

The table lists this clone with a few counts. The J gene is TRBJ2-5, the V gene TRBV20-1, with a tentative D call TRBD1 (6 bases). The CDR3 extends over 11 amino acids. Trimming cost V 6 bases and J 4 bases, with 9 bases left between them. Germline V CDR1 and CDR2: DFQATT, SNEGSKA (reference sequence). As DNA, the CDR3 is TGCAGTGCGCCCAGGGGAGAGACCCAGTACTTC. Amino acid sequence: CSAPRGETQYF.

V is TRBV5-1 and J is TRBJ2-1; 7 bases are a match to TRBD1. The CDR3 runs to 15 residues. V lost 2 bases and J lost 3; bases outside the gene matches: 5. Germline values: CDR1 SGHRS, CDR2 YFSETQ. The CDR3 nucleotides are TGCGCCAGCAGCTTAACGGGACAGCTCTACAATGAGCAGTTCTTC. Protein product: CASSLTGQLYNEQFF.

The V gene is TRBV7-2, the J gene TRBJ2-3; weak D call: TRBD2 (5 bases). This CDR3 is built from 13 residues. CDR1 and CDR2 from the germline V gene are SGHTA and FQGNSA. V was shortened by 4 bases and J by 5 bases, with 10 bases between the two germline ends. CDR3 sequence: CASSSSRGDTQYF. CDR3 DNA: TGTGCCAGCAGCTCTAGTCGGGGAGATACGCAGTATTTT.

The chain carries TRBV4-2 and TRBJ1-4, with D perhaps TRBD1 (5 bases). Germline V gene lookup returns CDR1 LGHNA and CDR2 YNFKEQ. This CDR3 comprises 15 residues. Trimming took off 1 base at V and 0 bases at J, with 6 bases between the two ends. CDR3 in DNA: TGTGCCAGCAGCCAAGGGGGGACAACTAATGAAAAACTGTTTTTT. It encodes CASSQGGTTNEKLFF.

This rearrangement joins TRBV6-1 to TRBJ2-1, with TRBD2 matching 11 bases. Germline CDR1 reads MNHNS; CDR2 reads SASEGT. V dropped 5 bases and J dropped 4; count of bases not matched to a gene: 4. The CDR3 has 15 amino acids. In DNA form, the CDR3 reads TGTGCCAGCAGTCCGGGACTAGCGGAATACAATGAGCAGTTCTTC. It yields the protein CASSPGLAEYNEQFF.